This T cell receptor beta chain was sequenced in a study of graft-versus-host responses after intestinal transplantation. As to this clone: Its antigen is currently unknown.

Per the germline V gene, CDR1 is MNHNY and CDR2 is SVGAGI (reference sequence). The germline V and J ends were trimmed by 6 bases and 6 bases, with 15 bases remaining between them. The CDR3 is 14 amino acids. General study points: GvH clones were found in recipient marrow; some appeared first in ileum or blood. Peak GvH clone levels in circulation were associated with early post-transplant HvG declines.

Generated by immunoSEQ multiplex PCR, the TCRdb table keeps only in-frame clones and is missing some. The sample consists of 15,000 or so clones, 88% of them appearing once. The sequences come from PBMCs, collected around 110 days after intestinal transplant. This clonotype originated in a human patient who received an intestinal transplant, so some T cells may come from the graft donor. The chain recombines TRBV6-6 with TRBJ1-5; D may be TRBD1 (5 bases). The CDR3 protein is CASRGQGVGQPQHF. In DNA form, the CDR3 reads TGTGCCAGCAGGGGCCAGGGTGTCGGTCAGCCCCAGCATTTT.